This is a list of T cell receptor beta chains from one sample in a study of HIV-infected children after antiretroviral therapy interruption. TCRdb independently ran MiXCR on the 3' RACE reads; one entry per CDR3 protein. The table includes fewer than 20,000 distinct CDR3 sequences, approximately 3.6% detected once. The source was CD45RA+ CD4+ T cells from PBMCs, collected from a donor given antiretroviral therapy, either interrupted or continuous. The receptors derive from a child aged 2 to 17 with HIV. CDR3s include the opening cysteine and the closing phenylalanine or tryptophan. A D gene is named only where the DNA matches it firmly. Clone size, where shown, is once, few, many, or a class for clones that have expanded.

d_call	v_call	j_call	clone_size	cdr3_nt	cdr3_aa
.	TRBV5-1	TRBJ2-7	many	TGCGCCAGCAGCAAGGGACACACAAAAGACAACTACGAGCAGTACTTC	CASSKGHTKDNYEQYF
.	TRBV12-3/TRBV12-4	TRBJ1-5	many	TGTGCCAGCAGTTTCAGTCCCGGGAGGCTTCGCAATCAGCCCCAGCATTTT	CASSFSPGRLRNQPQHF
.	TRBV3-1	TRBJ1-5	.	TGTGCCAGCCAGCTAAGTGGCAATCAGCCCCAGCATTTT	CASQLSGNQPQHF
.	TRBV7-9	TRBJ1-6	many	TGTGCCAGCAGCTTAGGGGGGACTGATAATTCACCCCTCCACTTT	CASSLGGTDNSPLHF
.	TRBV12-5	TRBJ2-1	many	TGTGCTAGTGGTTTGGCCGACGATGAGCAGTTCTTC	CASGLADDEQFF
.	TRBV5-1	TRBJ1-1	medium-sized	TGCGCCAGCAGCTCCCAATTACTAGCCGCGGGGACTGAAGCTTTCTTT	CASSSQLLAAGTEAFF
TRBD1	TRBV24-1	TRBJ1-4	many	TGTGCCACCAGTGACTCTGGACAGGGGGCGTCAAAACTGTTTTTT	CATSDSGQGASKLFF
TRBD2	TRBV7-2	TRBJ2-3	many	TGTGCCAGCAGCTTCACTAGCGGGGGCTTCACAGATACGCAGTATTTT	CASSFTSGGFTDTQYF
.	TRBV25-1	TRBJ1-1	many	TGTGCCAGCAGGGGGGGATACACTGAAGCTTTCTTT	CASRGGYTEAFF
.	TRBV6-5	TRBJ2-1	.	TGTGCCAGCAGTTACCAGTCTACCTCTGAGCAGTTCTTC	CASSYQSTSEQFF
TRBD1	TRBV7-2	TRBJ1-2	many	TGTGCCAGCAGTTCCCCCCCCTCGGGACAGGGAGGGTATGGCTACACCTTC	CASSSPPSGQGGYGYTF
TRBD1	TRBV18	TRBJ1-1	many	TGTGCCAGCTCACCCAGAGAATTTCCGGGACAGCTGAGAGACAAGGGGGCTTTCTTT	CASSPREFPGQLRDKGAFF
.	TRBV18	TRBJ2-1	many	TGTGCCAGCTCAAGGGTCGGGACCCTGGAAAATGAGCAGTTCTTC	CASSRVGTLENEQFF
TRBD1	TRBV5-6	TRBJ1-1	many	TGTGCCAGCAGCGGCTCCCCAGGGGGCACTGAAGCTTTCTTT	CASSGSPGGTEAFF
TRBD2	TRBV3-1	TRBJ2-6	many	TGTGCCAGCAGCCTCCGACTAGCGGGGGGTGGGGCCAACGTCCTGACTTTC	CASSLRLAGGGANVLTF
.	TRBV12-3/TRBV12-4	TRBJ1-4	many	TGTGCCAGCAGTGTTGGACAAAATGAAAAACTGTTTTTT	CASSVGQNEKLFF
.	TRBV12-3/TRBV12-4	TRBJ2-5	many	TGTGCCAGCAGTTTAGGAGACCTTCTCGAGACCCAGTACTTC	CASSLGDLLETQYF
.	TRBV18	TRBJ2-7	few	TGTGCCAGCTCACCATCCGAGGTTTACTACGAGCAGTACTTC	CASSPSEVYYEQYF
.	TRBV6-6	TRBJ1-2	many	TGTGCCAGCAGTTACTCACGGCAGCTCTATGGCTACACCTTC	CASSYSRQLYGYTF
.	TRBV29-1	TRBJ2-2	many	TGCAGCGCCGGGGGTGTGGGGCAGGGACTCACCGGGGAGCTGTTTTTT	CSAGGVGQGLTGELFF
.	TRBV20-1	TRBJ2-1	many	TGCAGTGCTAGAGATCGCTCAGGCAACTACAATGAGCAGTTCTTC	CSARDRSGNYNEQFF
.	TRBV20-1	TRBJ2-7	medium-sized	TGCAGTGCTAGAGATTACAGATCCAACGAGCAGTACTTC	CSARDYRSNEQYF
TRBD1	TRBV6-5	TRBJ2-1	medium-sized	TGTGCCAGCAGGGACAGGGGTGCTGAGCAGTTCTTC	CASRDRGAEQFF
.	TRBV29-1	TRBJ1-2	many	TGCAGCGTTGAACAGGGAAACTATGGCTACACCTTC	CSVEQGNYGYTF
.	TRBV10-3	TRBJ2-5	many	TGTGCCGTATCCAGGGGTCCGGGGGAGACCCAGTACTTC	CAVSRGPGETQYF
.	TRBV5-1	TRBJ1-5	many	TGCGCCAGCAGCTTGGGTGGGGACAATCAGCCCCAGCATTTT	CASSLGGDNQPQHF
.	TRBV6-1	TRBJ2-1	many	TGTGCCAGCAGTGAAGAGCAGGGGCTGGGTTTTGAGCAGTTCTTC	CASSEEQGLGFEQFF
.	TRBV7-9	TRBJ2-1	many	TGTGCCAGCAGCTTTGATTTTTACAATGAGCAGTTCTTC	CASSFDFYNEQFF
TRBD2	TRBV6-5	TRBJ2-5	medium-sized	TGTGCCAGCGCCCGGGAAGGGGACTATGATGTGAAGACCCAGTACTTC	CASAREGDYDVKTQYF
TRBD1	TRBV12-3/TRBV12-4	TRBJ2-1	many	TGTGCAAGCAGCTTAGGGGGACAGGGGAACTATGCTGAGCAGTTCTTC	CASSLGGQGNYAEQFF
.	TRBV20-1	TRBJ2-5	.	TGCAGCGTTGATGGGTCTGCAGGCCAAGAGACCCAGTACTTC	CSVDGSAGQETQYF
.	TRBV5-1	TRBJ2-7	many	TGCGCCAGCAGCTTAGATTTCGGGGAGCAGTACTTC	CASSLDFGEQYF
.	TRBV19	TRBJ1-2	many	TGTGCCAGTACCCCGAACTGGGACATGGACTATGGCTACACCTTC	CASTPNWDMDYGYTF
.	TRBV10-3	TRBJ1-1	many	TGTGCCACCCAAGGGGGGGTGTTGGACACTGAAGCTTTCTTT	CATQGGVLDTEAFF
TRBD1	TRBV19	TRBJ1-1	many	TGTGCCAGTCACGGACAGGGTAGTTCGGGTTTCACTGAAGCTTTCTTT	CASHGQGSSGFTEAFF
.	TRBV24-1	TRBJ2-1	many	TGTGCCACCAGTGACCCCAGAGAGGGGAACAATGAGCAGTTCTTC	CATSDPREGNNEQFF
TRBD1	TRBV7-3	TRBJ2-3	medium-sized	TGTGCCAGCAGCCTTTACAGGGGTGATACGCAGTATTTT	CASSLYRGDTQYF
.	TRBV4-2	TRBJ1-2	many	TGTGCCAGCAGCCAAGATTTAGGCTACTATGGCTACACCTTC	CASSQDLGYYGYTF
TRBD1	TRBV30	TRBJ2-7	many	TGTGCCTGGAGTGTGGGGGGACAGGGATCCTACGAGCAGTACTTC	CAWSVGGQGSYEQYF
.	TRBV7-3	TRBJ2-1	many	TGTGCCAGCAGCGCAGGTGCCCCCCAGTACAATGAGCAGTTCTTC	CASSAGAPQYNEQFF
.	TRBV3-1	TRBJ2-7	many	TGTGCCAGCAGACAAAACAGATCTGGGAGGCCAAAGTACTTC	CASRQNRSGRPKYF
TRBD2	TRBV3-1	TRBJ2-7	many	TGTGCCAGCAGCCAAGCCGGGGGGGCCTCCCAGTGGAAGTACGAGCAGTACTTC	CASSQAGGASQWKYEQYF
TRBD1	TRBV13	TRBJ2-7	.	TGTGCCAGCAGCTCACGTCTCGACAGGGGGGTCCACGAGCAGTACTTC	CASSSRLDRGVHEQYF
.	TRBV28	TRBJ1-5	many	TGTGCCAGCAGTTTAAGGGTTTTCGATCAGCCCCAGCATTTT	CASSLRVFDQPQHF
TRBD2	TRBV6-6	TRBJ2-7	large	TGTGCCAGCAGCCAACCCGGACTAGCGGGAGGCTACGAGCAGTACTTC	CASSQPGLAGGYEQYF
TRBD2	TRBV27	TRBJ2-1	many	TGTGCCAGCCGTTCTAGCGGGGGGGTGAACAATGAGCAGTTCTTC	CASRSSGGVNNEQFF
.	TRBV5-1	TRBJ1-1	many	TGCGCCAGCAGCGGGACACAGAACACTGAAGCTTTCTTT	CASSGTQNTEAFF
.	TRBV6-6	TRBJ2-2	many	TGTGCCAGCAGTTACTTACAGGGAGACGGGGAGCTGTTTTTT	CASSYLQGDGELFF
TRBD2	TRBV28	TRBJ2-7	many	TGTGCCAGCAGTCCCGGGAGGGCCGACGAGCAGTACTTC	CASSPGRADEQYF
.	TRBV12-3/TRBV12-4	TRBJ2-7	medium-sized	TGTGCCAGCAGTTACTCGGGATGGGCAGAGAGCTACGAGCAGTACTTC	CASSYSGWAESYEQYF
TRBD1	TRBV28	TRBJ2-1	many	TGTGCTAGCAGTAGAAACAGGGGGGATGCTGAGCAGTTCTTC	CASSRNRGDAEQFF
TRBD1	TRBV30	TRBJ2-3	many	TGTGCCTGGAGTCGCAGACAGGGGTTGGCAGATACGCAGTATTTT	CAWSRRQGLADTQYF
TRBD1	TRBV7-9	TRBJ1-1	many	TGTGCCAGCAGCTTATCAGGGGGCAGGCCTGAAGCTTTCTTT	CASSLSGGRPEAFF
TRBD2	TRBV19	TRBJ2-5	few	TGTGCCAGTACCGGGGGGGAGACCCAGTACTTC	CASTGGETQYF